These T cell receptor beta chains were read from a single sample in a study of cytomegalovirus exposure and HLA in healthy donors. The data were produced by immunoSEQ multiplex PCR, yet TCRdb's version contains in-frame clones alone and is incomplete. The table lists about 140,000 clones, around four fifths of them singletons. Sequences were obtained from PBMCs. The origin of the receptors is a male donor in good health and CMV-seropositive. The CDR3 runs from the conserved cysteine through the conserved F or W. Each record gives: V gene, J gene, clone size, D gene, CDR3 DNA, CDR3 protein. A D gene is named only where the DNA matches it firmly. The size of a clone is reported for some rows only, either as once, few or many, or as a class for expanded clones.

V: TRBV5-6; J: TRBJ2-2; size: -; D: TRBD2; DNA: TGTGCCAGCAGCCGCCCCCTGGCTAGCGGGGCTAACACCGGGGAGCTGTTTTTT; CDR3: CASSRPLASGANTGELFF
V: TRBV4-3; J: TRBJ2-7; size: -; D: -; DNA: TGCGCCAGCAGCCAAGACAGGGGTTTGTGGGAGCAGTACTTC; CDR3: CASSQDRGLWEQYF
V: TRBV30; J: TRBJ1-2; size: -; D: -; DNA: TGTGCCTGGAGTGGGGGAGGGGGGCGCCCCGGCTATGGCTACACCTTC; CDR3: CAWSGGGGRPGYGYTF
V: TRBV5-1; J: TRBJ2-2; size: -; D: -; DNA: TGCGCCAGCAATGGTCACGGGGACACCGGGGAGCTGTTTTTT; CDR3: CASNGHGDTGELFF
V: TRBV4-1; J: TRBJ2-7; size: -; D: TRBD2; DNA: TGCGCCAGCAGCCAACGGGTTCGACTAGCGATGGGGATATACGAGCAGTACTTC; CDR3: CASSQRVRLAMGIYEQYF
V: TRBV5-4; J: TRBJ2-1; size: -; D: TRBD2; DNA: TGTGCCAGCGGCTTGGACGGACTAGCGGGGGGGCAGTTCTTC; CDR3: CASGLDGLAGGQFF
V: TRBV5-1; J: TRBJ2-1; size: once; D: TRBD2; DNA: TGCGCCAGCAGCATGACTAGCGGGAATTACAATGAGCAGTTCTTC; CDR3: CASSMTSGNYNEQFF
V: TRBV7-7; J: TRBJ1-4; size: -; D: -; DNA: TGTGCTAGCAGCCCCAAAGTGAAGGGGGTTGAAAAACTGTTTTTT; CDR3: CASSPKVKGVEKLFF
V: TRBV7-9; J: TRBJ2-1; size: -; D: TRBD2; DNA: TGTGCCAGCAGCTTAGAACTAGCGACATCGTACAATGAGCAGTTCTTC; CDR3: CASSLELATSYNEQFF
V: TRBV28; J: TRBJ2-3; size: -; D: -; DNA: TGTGCCAGCAGTCCCTTAATAGATACGCAGTATTTT; CDR3: CASSPLIDTQYF
V: TRBV5-5; J: TRBJ1-5; size: -; D: -; DNA: TGTGCCAGCAGCTTGGGAGTAGTGAGGTATAGCAATCAGCCCCAGCATTTT; CDR3: CASSLGVVRYSNQPQHF
V: TRBV29-1; J: TRBJ2-5; size: -; D: TRBD1; DNA: TGCAGCGTTGTCCGGACAGGGGGGGAGACCCAGTACTTC; CDR3: CSVVRTGGETQYF
V: TRBV19; J: TRBJ2-2; size: -; D: TRBD1; DNA: TGTGCCAGTAGTACAGGACAGGGCATTGACACCGGGGAGCTGTTTTTT; CDR3: CASSTGQGIDTGELFF
V: TRBV18; J: TRBJ1-1; size: -; D: -; DNA: TGTGCCAGCTCACCTCTGACAACCGGCGACACTGAAGCTTTCTTT; CDR3: CASSPLTTGDTEAFF
V: TRBV7-9; J: TRBJ1-4; size: -; D: TRBD1; DNA: TGTGCCAGCAGCCCGGGGCAACAGGGGGCGGATGAAAAACTGTTTTTT; CDR3: CASSPGQQGADEKLFF
V: TRBV2; J: TRBJ2-7; size: -; D: TRBD1; DNA: TGTGCCAGCAGTGAAGCCTTTCAGGGGGCTCACGAGCAGTACTTC; CDR3: CASSEAFQGAHEQYF
V: TRBV7-9; J: TRBJ2-7; size: -; D: TRBD2; DNA: TGTGCCAGCAGCAACCGACTAGCGCCCTACGAGCAGTACTTC; CDR3: CASSNRLAPYEQYF
V: TRBV4-2; J: TRBJ1-2; size: -; D: -; DNA: TGTGCCAGCAGCCAAGGGACCAGCACAAGGGGAGGGTCGGTCGGCTACACCTTC; CDR3: CASSQGTSTRGGSVGYTF
V: TRBV7-2; J: TRBJ2-3; size: -; D: TRBD1; DNA: TGTGCCAGCAGCTTATGGACAGGGCCGGGGACAGATACGCAGTATTTT; CDR3: CASSLWTGPGTDTQYF
V: TRBV29-1; J: TRBJ1-2; size: few; D: -; DNA: TGCAGCGTTATTCCACTTTCCGCGGGTGGCTACACCTTC; CDR3: CSVIPLSAGGYTF
V: TRBV6-4; J: TRBJ2-3; size: -; D: -; DNA: TGTGCCAGCAGTGACTTGGACAGCCTACATACGCAGTATTTT; CDR3: CASSDLDSLHTQYF
V: TRBV28; J: TRBJ2-7; size: -; D: TRBD2; DNA: TGTGCCAGCAGTTCTCCGGGACTAGCGGGAAGCTACGAGCAGTACTTC; CDR3: CASSSPGLAGSYEQYF
V: TRBV11-3; J: TRBJ2-2; size: -; D: TRBD1; DNA: TGTGCCAGCAGCTTACAGGGGGACACCGGGGAGCTGTTTTTT; CDR3: CASSLQGDTGELFF
V: TRBV4-2; J: TRBJ2-1; size: once; D: TRBD2; DNA: TGTGCCAGCAGCCCGACTAGCGGGAGGGCTAGCTCCTACAATGAGCAGTTCTTC; CDR3: CASSPTSGRASSYNEQFF
V: TRBV7-2; J: TRBJ1-1; size: -; D: TRBD1; DNA: TGTGCCAGCAGCTCCTTACCGACAGGGATGAACACTGAAGCTTTCTTT; CDR3: CASSSLPTGMNTEAFF
V: TRBV9; J: TRBJ2-7; size: -; D: -; DNA: TGTGCCAGCAGCGTAGGTGCAGGGTACTCCTACGAGCAGTACTTC; CDR3: CASSVGAGYSYEQYF
V: TRBV4-2; J: TRBJ2-3; size: -; D: -; DNA: TGTGCCAGCAGCCAAGATTTCCTTATAATATCCACAGATACGCAGTATTTT; CDR3: CASSQDFLIISTDTQYF
V: TRBV27; J: TRBJ1-4; size: -; D: -; DNA: TGTGCCAGCAGTTTGGTCAGCAGGGGCGGAATTCGTGAAAAACTGTTTTTT; CDR3: CASSLVSRGGIREKLFF
V: TRBV7-9; J: TRBJ1-5; size: -; D: -; DNA: TGTGCCAGCAGCCCCAGGGATAGCAATCAGCCCCAGCATTTT; CDR3: CASSPRDSNQPQHF
V: TRBV27; J: TRBJ2-1; size: -; D: -; DNA: TGTGCCAGCAGTTTAGAGGGACGAGCAGGACAGCACAAGGCGCGCAATGAGCAGTTCTTC; CDR3: CASSLEGRAGQHKARNEQFF
V: TRBV19; J: TRBJ1-5; size: few; D: TRBD1; DNA: TGTGCCAGTACCATGGCCGGGCAGGGGGCTCATCAGCCCCAGCATTTT; CDR3: CASTMAGQGAHQPQHF
V: TRBV6-5; J: TRBJ1-1; size: few; D: -; DNA: TGTGCCAGCAGCGAAAACCCCGTCGGGAACACTGAAGCTTTCTTT; CDR3: CASSENPVGNTEAFF
V: TRBV6-5; J: TRBJ2-2; size: few; D: TRBD1; DNA: TGTGCCAGCACCGTAGACAGGGCTACCGGGGAGCTGTTTTTT; CDR3: CASTVDRATGELFF
V: TRBV6-6; J: TRBJ1-5; size: once; D: TRBD1; DNA: TGTGCCAGCAGAACGGACAGGGCTAGCAATCAGCCCCAGCATTTT; CDR3: CASRTDRASNQPQHF
V: TRBV2; J: TRBJ2-7; size: -; D: TRBD2; DNA: TGTGCCAGCAGTGAGGGCGGGGGGGCTGTTGGCGAGCAGTACTTC; CDR3: CASSEGGGAVGEQYF
V: TRBV19; J: TRBJ2-1; size: -; D: TRBD1; DNA: TGTGCCAGTACTGACTCCGGGACAGGGGGTGGTGAGTTCTTC; CDR3: CASTDSGTGGGEFF
V: TRBV28; J: TRBJ2-7; size: -; D: -; DNA: TGTGCCAGCAGTTTGACCGGGACAACCGCCTACGAGCAGTACTTC; CDR3: CASSLTGTTAYEQYF
V: TRBV19; J: TRBJ2-5; size: -; D: -; DNA: TGTGCCAGTAGTCCAGGGTACCCTCGAGGAGAGACCCAGTACTTC; CDR3: CASSPGYPRGETQYF
V: TRBV11-3; J: TRBJ2-7; size: -; D: TRBD2; DNA: TGTGCCAGCAGCCCCCCGGGAGCGGGAGCCTACGAGCAGTACTTC; CDR3: CASSPPGAGAYEQYF
V: TRBV2; J: TRBJ2-7; size: once; D: TRBD1; DNA: TGTGCCAGCAGTGAAGCGCTCGGACAGGGCTACGAGCAGTACTTC; CDR3: CASSEALGQGYEQYF
V: TRBV29-1; J: TRBJ2-1; size: -; D: TRBD1; DNA: TGCAGCGTGGACGACAGGGTCATCACTGGCGATGAGCAGTTCTTC; CDR3: CSVDDRVITGDEQFF
V: TRBV5-1; J: TRBJ1-6; size: -; D: -; DNA: TGCGCCAGCAGCTGGACAGAAAATTCACCCCTCCACTTT; CDR3: CASSWTENSPLHF
V: TRBV7-8; J: TRBJ2-5; size: -; D: -; DNA: TGTGCCAGCAGCTTAAATGGAGGGAGGAAGACCCAGTACTTC; CDR3: CASSLNGGRKTQYF